This T cell receptor beta chain was captured in a study of shared clonotypes between healthy human individuals. Profiling relied on immunoSEQ multiplex PCR, and the TCRdb table lists in-frame clones only, not all of them. The sample records about 1 million clones, 75% to 85% being singletons. Germline assignment: CDR1 SQVTM and CDR2 ANQGSEA. V shed 4 bases and J 1 base; nucleotides not matched to a gene: 1. This CDR3 has 14 amino acids. With regard to this clone: The sample contains more than one DNA sequence encoding this CDR3.

The chain has TRBV29-1 and TRBJ2-6, with 7 nucleotides matching TRBD1. The sequencing sample was made of memory CD4+ T cells from PBMCs. As to subset: CD45RA-negative fraction. The TCR comes from a man between 18 and 29 years old in good health. Some clones in this sample may be carry-over from other donors' samples. The CDR3 loop is CSVGQGSGANVLTF. The CDR3 nucleotides are TGCAGCGTTGGACAGGGATCTGGGGCCAACGTCCTGACTTTC.